These 27 T cell receptor beta chains originate from one sample sequenced in a study of blood T cell repertoires in COVID-19. Assay: immunoSEQ multiplex PCR; the TCRdb copy retains only in-frame clones and omits some. Seen here are 150,000 to 200,000 clones, around nine tenths observed once, and the top ten hold 3% to 4%. Sequenced input: peripheral blood. The receptor source for this set is a man aged 18 to 30 with active or convalescent COVID-19.

The chain is built from TRBV18 and TRBJ2-1; 9 nucleotides match TRBD1. CDR1 KGHSH and CDR2 LQKENI come from the germline V gene. This CDR3 spans 15 amino acids. After removal of 0 bases from V and 7 bases from J, the junction contained 4 bases not matched to a gene. The CDR3 sequence is CASSPPGQGRNEQFF. In nucleotides, the CDR3 is TGTGCCAGCTCACCACCGGGACAGGGAAGAAATGAGCAGTTCTTC.

In nucleotides, the CDR3 is TGTGCCAGCAGCTTCGGCATCGGGACTAGCGAGTACAATGAGCAGTTCTTC. It encodes CASSFGIGTSEYNEQFF. The chain employs TRBV7-9 and TRBJ2-1, with TRBD2 identical over 10 bases. The CDR3 loop spans 17 amino acids. CDR1 SEHNR and CDR2 FQNEAQ come from the germline V gene (reference sequence). The V segment lost 3 bases and the J segment 4 bases; nucleotides outside the gene matches: 9.

The genes are TRBV11-2 and TRBJ1-1; D not certain. Per the germline V gene, CDR1 is SGHAT and CDR2 is FQNNGV. Deletions cut 3 bases from V and 3 bases from J, with 5 bases between. The CDR3 runs 12 residues. The CDR3 bases are TGTGCCAGCAGCTTTTCTTACACTGAAGCTTTCTTT. The encoded protein is CASSFSYTEAFF.

The chain combines TRBV19 with TRBJ1-2, with D uncertain. The CDR3 totals 13 residues. CDR1 is LNHDA and CDR2 is SQIVND in the germline V gene (reference sequence). The V end was cut by 3 bases, the J end by 3 bases, with 8 bases between. The CDR3 sequence is CASSILQYYGYTF. CDR3 coding DNA: TGTGCCAGTAGTATCTTGCAGTACTATGGCTACACCTTC.

This chain uses TRBV6-5 with TRBJ2-5; 10 positions agree with TRBD1. V lost 0 bases, J lost 4 bases, and 2 bases stayed unmatched. CDR3 length: 15 residues. Germline V gene sequence: CDR1 MNHEY, CDR2 SVGAGI. The CDR3 region is CASSYSGTGVETQYF. The CDR3, as DNA: TGTGCCAGCAGTTACTCCGGGACAGGGGTAGAGACCCAGTACTTC.

The chain recombines TRBV4-3 with TRBJ1-4; D unclear. Trimming left V 2 bases short and J 5 bases short, with 21 bases between. Per germline, CDR1 LGHNA and CDR2 YSLEER. The CDR3 spans 18 residues. CDR3 bases: TGCGCCAGCAGCCAAAGGCCTGTTTTAGAGGGTATCAATGAAAAACTGTTTTTT. Protein: CASSQRPVLEGINEKLFF.

The chain carries TRBV19 and TRBJ2-5; D is unresolved. V lost 5 bases, J lost 5 bases, and 9 bases lay in between. CDR1 is LNHDA and CDR2 is SQIVND in the germline V gene (reference sequence). The CDR3 contains 12 residues. This chain's CDR3 is CASSALRETQYF. The DNA of the CDR3 is TGTGCCAGTAGTGCCCTGAGGGAGACCCAGTACTTC. Supplemented by reference TRBV19 and TRBJ2-5, the full variable domain reads DGGITQSPKYLFRKEGQNVTLSCEQNLNHDAMYWYRQDPGQGLRLIYYSQIVNDFQKGDIAEGYSVSREKKESFPLTVTSAQKNPTAFYLCASSALRETQYFGPGTRLLVL.

Written as DNA, the CDR3 is TGTGCCATTTCGAAGGGGCAGGTCTATGGCTACACCTTC. The encoded protein is CAISKGQVYGYTF. V usage is TRBV21-1 and J usage is TRBJ1-2; the table gives TRBD1 as D, unverified against the DNA. TRBV21-1 counts as a pseudogene. This CDR3 comprises 13 residues.

The V call is TRBV10-3, the J call TRBJ1-1; the match to TRBD1 covers 7 bases. CDR1 is ENHRY and CDR2 is SYGVKD in the germline V gene. The CDR3 totals 13 residues. J was trimmed by 0 bases and V by 10 bases; bases with no gene match: 5. The CDR3 region is CATGQSLNTEAFF. CDR3 DNA: TGTGCCACGGGACAGTCCTTGAACACTGAAGCTTTCTTT.

The chain joins TRBV5-6 to TRBJ2-5; TRBD2 might be the D (6 bases). V shed 2 bases and J shed 7 bases, with 12 bases lying between them. The CDR3 contains 13 residues. Looked up from germline, CDR1 is SGHDT and CDR2 is YYEEEE. CDR3 protein: CASSLRTGRTQYF. In nucleotides, the CDR3 is TGTGCCAGCAGCTTACGGACCGGGAGGACCCAGTACTTC.

The chain couples TRBV6-5 to TRBJ1-2, with TRBD1 matching over 10 bases. The CDR3 has 16 residues. CDR1 and CDR2 from the germline V gene are MNHEY and SVGAGI. The junction had 11 bases not matched to a gene; V was cut back by 6 bases and J by 4 bases. The DNA for the CDR3 is TGTGCCAGCAGATACGAACCGGGACAGGGGATCTATGGCTACACCTTC. As protein: CASRYEPGQGIYGYTF.

The table lists this clone with a count of one. This chain links TRBV6-2 or TRBV6-3 with TRBJ1-1; the D is unclear. The CDR3 runs 14 residues. CDR1 is MNHEY, CDR2 SVGEGT, per germline. V lost 2 bases and J 4 bases, leaving 11 bases between the germline ends. The CDR3 DNA follows: TGTGCCAGCAGTTACCTTTCGGGGTTCACTGAAGCTTTCTTT. Protein product: CASSYLSGFTEAFF.

CDR3: CASSLGISGNTIYF. The CDR3 coding sequence is TGTGCCAGCAGCTTAGGTATATCTGGAAACACCATATATTTT. V and J are TRBV7-2 and TRBJ1-3; D is unresolved. V was cut by 1 base and J by 1 base, with 5 bases left in between. Germline CDR1 SGHTA, CDR2 FQGNSA. The CDR3 runs 14 residues.

The chain links TRBV3-1 (or the pseudogene TRBV3-2) to TRBJ1-2, with no clear D. This CDR3 spans 13 amino acids. Trimming took off 1 base at V and 3 bases at J, with 6 bases between the two ends. The germline CDR1 and CDR2 sequences are LGHDT and YNNKEL (reference sequence). CDR3 nucleotides: TGTGCCAGCAGCCAAGGGCAGTACTATGGCTACACCTTC. Encoded protein: CASSQGQYYGYTF.

The chain combines TRBV6-5 with TRBJ1-1; D is undetermined. CDR1 is MNHEY, CDR2 SVGAGI, per germline. Trimming took 5 bases from V and 4 from J, leaving 11 bases between them. The CDR3 is 13 residues long. CDR3 bases: TGTGCCAGCAGTCCCCTCGTCCGCACTGAAGCTTTCTTT. It encodes CASSPLVRTEAFF.

The table lists this clone with a few counts. This sequence joins TRBV5-4 and TRBJ1-6; 9 positions match TRBD1. This CDR3 has 18 residues. The ends lost 4 bases at V and 6 bases at J; junction bases unmatched: 14. Looked up from germline, CDR1 is SGHNT and CDR2 is YYREEE (reference sequence). As DNA, the CDR3 is TGTGCCAGCAGCCTGGGACAGGGACCCCTTGACCGTAATTCACCCCTCCACTTT. Its translation is CASSLGQGPLDRNSPLHF.

This chain connects TRBV7-6 to TRBJ2-5; no clear D gene. Germline V gene sequence: CDR1 SGHVS, CDR2 FNYEAQ. The CDR3 totals 14 residues. Trimming took off 3 bases at V and 1 base at J, with 9 bases between the two ends. CDR3 amino acids: CASSFGGGQETQYF. For the CDR3, the DNA is TGTGCCAGCAGCTTCGGCGGCGGCCAAGAGACCCAGTACTTC.

The chain is built from TRBV5-1 and TRBJ1-1; D perhaps matches TRBD1 (6 bases). Germline loops: CDR1 SGHRS, CDR2 YFSETQ. The CDR3 contains 13 residues. Trimming pared 0 bases from V and 12 bases from J, leaving 15 bases between. This chain's CDR3 is CASSLDRVFETFF. CDR3 nucleotide sequence: TGCGCCAGCAGCTTGGACAGGGTTTTCGAGACTTTCTTT.

V is TRBV28 and J is TRBJ1-1, with a possible D match to TRBD1 (6 bases). CDR1 is MDHEN and CDR2 is SYDVKM in the germline V gene. CDR3 length: 13 amino acids. V lost 6 bases and J 4 bases, leaving 12 bases between the germline ends. CDR3 coding DNA: TGTGCCAGCAGGCTACAGGGTCCCACTGAAGCTTTCTTT. Encoded protein: CASRLQGPTEAFF.

This clone was picked up one time. The chain carries TRBV30 and TRBJ2-7, with TRBD1 as a possible D gene (6 bases). The CDR3 has 14 residues. V was shortened by 0 bases and J by 3 bases, with 12 bases between the two germline ends. Per the germline V gene, CDR1 is GTSNPN and CDR2 is SVGIG (reference sequence). The CDR3 region is CAWSVGVRGYEQYF. CDR3 sequence (DNA): TGTGCCTGGAGTGTAGGCGTCAGGGGCTACGAGCAGTACTTC.

The chain carries TRBV18 and TRBJ1-5, with 10 bases identical to TRBD1. Germline V gene data show CDR1 as KGHSH and CDR2 as LQKENI. The CDR3 spans 15 residues. V shed 8 bases and J 5 bases; nucleotides not matched to a gene: 9. DNA for the CDR3: TGTGCCAGCACGCTCGAGACAGGGGGCGATCAGCCCCAGCATTTT. This translates into CASTLETGGDQPQHF.

The J gene is TRBJ1-1, the V gene TRBV30; a possible D gene is TRBD1 (6 bases). The germline V gene encodes CDR1 GTSNPN and CDR2 SVGIG (reference sequence). Deletions cut 0 bases from V and 3 bases from J, with 17 bases between. This CDR3 comprises 16 residues. CDR3 protein: CAWSVNPDRTDTEAFF. CDR3 nucleotide sequence: TGTGCCTGGAGTGTAAACCCCGACAGGACCGACACTGAAGCTTTCTTT.

This chain uses TRBV5-1 with TRBJ2-3; 9 positions match TRBD1. This CDR3 has 17 residues. The germline gives CDR1 SGHRS, CDR2 YFSETQ. After removal of 3 bases from V and 3 bases from J, the junction contained 11 bases not matched to a gene. The CDR3 DNA follows: TGCGCCAGCAGCTCCGAACCCCTCGGGACAGGGACAGATACGCAGTATTTT. Translation: CASSSEPLGTGTDTQYF.

This clone was detected only a few times. Other nucleotide sequences from this sample produce the same CDR3. The chain employs TRBV7-2 and TRBJ1-1, with D unresolved. The CDR3 runs to 13 residues. Per germline, CDR1 SGHTA and CDR2 FQGNSA. Deletions cut 3 bases from V and 2 bases from J, with 7 bases between. CDR3 residues: CASSFLLNTEAFF. CDR3 sequence (DNA): TGTGCCAGCAGCTTTCTGCTAAACACTGAAGCTTTCTTT.

In nucleotides, the CDR3 is TGTGCCAGCAGCCCTACAGGGTTGGGGAACACTGAAGCTTTCTTT. Residues: CASSPTGLGNTEAFF. The gene calls are TRBV13 and TRBJ1-1, with D perhaps matching TRBD1 (6 bases). In germline, CDR1 is PRHDT, CDR2 FYEKMQ (reference sequence). V was shortened by 5 bases and J by 1 base, with 14 bases between the two germline ends. This CDR3 region has 15 residues. Based on the CDR3 plus reference TRBV13 and TRBJ1-1, the full variable domain is AAGVIQSPRHLIKEKRETATLKCYPIPRHDTVYWYQQGPGQDPQFLISFYEKMQSDKGSIPDRFSAQQFSDYHSELNMSSLELGDSALYFCASSPTGLGNTEAFFGQGTRLTVV.

The genes are TRBV4-1 and TRBJ2-7, with 8 bases identical to TRBD1. The CDR3 spans 14 residues. Unmatched junction bases numbered 6, after V lost 3 bases and J lost 5 bases. CDR1 and CDR2 (germline): MGHRA, YSYEKL. The CDR3: CASSQGQGAHEQYF. The CDR3 region has the DNA TGCGCCAGCAGCCAGGGTCAGGGGGCCCACGAGCAGTACTTC.

This clone has a handful of counts. This rearrangement joins TRBV5-4 to TRBJ2-7, with 8 bases matching TRBD2. The CDR3 loop spans 15 amino acids. In germline, CDR1 is SGHNT, CDR2 YYREEE (reference sequence). Trimming removed 3 bases from V and 3 bases from J; junction bases left unmatched: 8. CDR3 in amino acids: CASSSPTSADYEQYF. In DNA form, the CDR3 reads TGTGCCAGCAGCTCCCCGACTAGCGCGGACTACGAGCAGTACTTC.